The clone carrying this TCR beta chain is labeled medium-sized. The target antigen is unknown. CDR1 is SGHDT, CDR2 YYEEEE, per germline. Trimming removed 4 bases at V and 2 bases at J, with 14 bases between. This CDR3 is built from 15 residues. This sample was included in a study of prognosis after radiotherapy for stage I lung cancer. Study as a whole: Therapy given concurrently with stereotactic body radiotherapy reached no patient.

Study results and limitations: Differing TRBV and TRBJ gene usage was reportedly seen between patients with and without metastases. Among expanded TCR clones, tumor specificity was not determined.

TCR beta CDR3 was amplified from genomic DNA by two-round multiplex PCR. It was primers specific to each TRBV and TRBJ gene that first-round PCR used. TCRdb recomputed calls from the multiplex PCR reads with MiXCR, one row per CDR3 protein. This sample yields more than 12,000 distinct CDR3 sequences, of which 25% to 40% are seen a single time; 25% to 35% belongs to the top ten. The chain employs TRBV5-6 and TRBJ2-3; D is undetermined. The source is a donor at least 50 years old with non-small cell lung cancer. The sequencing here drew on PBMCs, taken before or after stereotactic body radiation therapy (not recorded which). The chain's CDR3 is CASSPGSIDTDTQYF. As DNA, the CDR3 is TGTGCCAGCAGCCCCGGATCGATAGACACAGATACGCAGTATTTT.